A single sample gave rise to the 22 T cell receptor beta chains below, sequenced in a study of PD-1 blockade in classical Hodgkin lymphoma. Here immunoSEQ multiplex PCR was the method, and the copy in TCRdb shows in-frame clones only, minus some. Here the sample spans tens of thousands of clones, 55% to 75% being singletons. Every patient relapsed after autologous stem cell transplantation, and brentuximab vedotin exposure varied. The input for sequencing was peripheral blood mononuclear cells (PBMCs), taken at baseline. Receptors originate from a human donor with classical Hodgkin lymphoma.

About this clone: The same CDR3 is also encoded by other DNA sequences in this sample. The chain joins TRBV9 to TRBJ1-6; no firm D call. This CDR3 has 14 residues. The V end was cut by 0 bases, the J end by 5 bases, with 6 bases between. Germline-derived CDR1 and CDR2 are SGDLS and YYNGEE. CDR3: CASSVDPNNSPLHF. The CDR3 DNA reads TGTGCCAGCAGCGTAGACCCAAATAATTCACCCCTCCACTTT. Full variable domain (outside the CDR3, taken from reference TRBV9 and TRBJ1-6): DSGVTQTPKHLITATGQRVTLRCSPRSGDLSVYWYQQSLDQGLQFLIQYYNGEERAKGNILERFSAQQFPDLHSELNLSSLELGDSALYFCASSVDPNNSPLHFGNGTRLTVT.

By share, this clone ranks as medium-sized (0.01 to 0.1%). The V gene is TRBV6-1, the J gene TRBJ2-3; 7 bases map to TRBD2. In germline, CDR1 is MNHNS, CDR2 SASEGT. CDR3 length: 13 residues. V gave up 7 bases and J gave up 7 bases; unmatched junction bases: 8. The CDR3 here is CASMGGGVNTQYF. The CDR3, as DNA: TGTGCCAGCATGGGGGGGGGTGTGAATACGCAGTATTTT.

The rearrangement links TRBV11-2 to TRBJ2-1; D is perhaps TRBD1 or TRBD2 (5 bases each). Germline V lookup: CDR1 SGHAT, CDR2 FQNNGV. The CDR3 contains 15 residues. Trimming shortened V by 1 base and J by 0 bases, and 7 bases separated the two germline ends. The CDR3 region has the DNA TGTGCCAGCAGCTTAGGGGGGAGCTCCTACAATGAGCAGTTCTTC. Protein product: CASSLGGSSYNEQFF.

The chain uses TRBV29-1 and TRBJ1-1; D unresolved. Looked up from germline, CDR1 is SQVTM and CDR2 is ANQGSEA. V was pared by 4 bases and J by 5 bases, with 14 bases between. This CDR3 has 13 amino acids. Here the CDR3 reads CSVGSGMGTEAFF. DNA of the CDR3: TGCAGCGTTGGGTCCGGTATGGGTACTGAAGCTTTCTTT. Using reference TRBV29-1 and TRBJ1-1 for the parts outside the CDR3, the full variable domain is SAVISQKPSRDICQRGTSLTIQCQVDSQVTMMFWYRQQPGQSLTLIATANQGSEATYESGFVIDKFPISRPNLTFSTLTVSNMSPEDSSIYLCSVGSGMGTEAFFGQGTRLTVV.

This clone was seen a single time. The chain uses TRBV10-2 and TRBJ2-1; 10 bases are a match to TRBD2. This CDR3 comprises 16 residues. Germline V lookup: CDR1 WSHSY, CDR2 SAAADI. V shed 1 base and J 10 bases; nucleotides not matched to a gene: 10. Here the CDR3 reads CASSELSGGARGEQFF. For the CDR3, the DNA is TGCGCCAGCAGTGAGTTAAGCGGGGGGGCCCGAGGAGAGCAGTTCTTC.

This clone occurred once. The CDR3 sequence is CASSYFGASGSSYNEQFF. The CDR3 coding sequence is TGTGCCAGCAGCTACTTCGGGGCTAGCGGGAGCTCCTACAATGAGCAGTTCTTC. The chain couples TRBV7-2 to TRBJ2-1; 10 bases match TRBD2. The ends lost 4 bases at V and 0 bases at J; junction bases unmatched: 9. The CDR3 is 18 amino acids. CDR1 and CDR2 (germline): SGHTA, FQGNSA.

With respect to this clone: The junction departs from the called germline gene at one end, perhaps through a read error. V is TRBV19 and J is TRBJ2-5; 9 bases fit TRBD2. This CDR3 spans 14 amino acids. Germline loops: CDR1 LNHDA, CDR2 SQIVND (reference sequence). The CDR3 DNA reads TGTGCCAGTAGTGTTCCGGGACTAGCAGAGGCCCAGTACTTC. This translates into CASSVPGLAEAQYF.

As DNA, the CDR3 is TGTGCCACCAGCAGAGGGGACTACAATGAGCAGTTCTTC. Translated, it gives CATSRGDYNEQFF. The chain couples TRBV15 to TRBJ2-1; no clear D. The CDR3 spans 13 residues. Trimming removed 1 base from V and 3 bases from J, with 4 bases in between. CDR1 LNHNV and CDR2 YYDKDF come from the germline V gene (reference sequence).

This chain uses TRBV18 with TRBJ1-2; D is ambiguous. The CDR3 has 15 amino acids. Germline V gives CDR1 KGHSH, CDR2 LQKENI. Trimming removed 3 bases from V and 4 bases from J, with 15 bases in between. CDR3 sequence: CASSPEVNRGYGYTF. As DNA, the CDR3 is TGTGCCAGCTCACCGGAGGTGAACCGAGGCTATGGCTACACCTTC. Full variable domain (outside the CDR3, taken from reference TRBV18 and TRBJ1-2): NAGVMQNPRHLVRRRGQEARLRCSPMKGHSHVYWYRQLPEEGLKFMVYLQKENIIDESGMPKERFSAEFPKEGPSILRIQQVVRGDSAAYFCASSPEVNRGYGYTFGSGTRLTVV.

A remark on this clone: A read error may account for a junction end that differs from germline. The gene calls are TRBV11-2 and TRBJ1-1, with D unresolved. Germline V CDR1 and CDR2: SGHAT, FQNNGV. This CDR3 has 11 residues. CDR3 nucleotides: TGTGCCAGCAGCTCCGGTGCCGCCGAGGACTTT. Translating gives CASSSGAAEDF.

The J gene is TRBJ1-2, the V gene TRBV7-2; possible D gene TRBD1, 6 bases. The V gene's germline CDR1 is SGHTA and CDR2 FQGNSA. V was cut by 6 bases and J by 4 bases, with 21 bases left in between. This CDR3 has 16 amino acids. The CDR3 loop reads CASRFLVQGRAYGYTF. The DNA of the CDR3 is TGTGCCAGCAGATTTCTCGTCCAGGGGAGGGCCTATGGCTACACCTTC. Supplemented by reference TRBV7-2 and TRBJ1-2, the full variable domain reads GAGVSQSPSNKVTEKGKDVELRCDPISGHTALYWYRQSLGQGLEFLIYFQGNSAPDKSGLPSDRFSAERTGGSVSTLTIQRTQQEDSAVYLCASRFLVQGRAYGYTFGSGTRLTVV.

In its sample, this clone was seen once. The V call is TRBV5-1, the J call TRBJ1-1; D uncertain. This CDR3 has 11 amino acids. The germline CDR1 and CDR2 sequences are SGHRS and YFSETQ. V dropped 6 bases and J dropped 0 bases, with 3 bases sitting between them. CDR3: CASNMNTEAFF. Written as DNA, the CDR3 is TGCGCCAGCAACATGAACACTGAAGCTTTCTTT.

The rearrangement links TRBV6-5 to TRBJ1-1, with 7 bases identical to TRBD1. Germline-derived CDR1 and CDR2 are MNHEY and SVGAGI. This CDR3 is built from 15 residues. The V segment lost 4 bases and the J segment 6 bases; nucleotides outside the gene matches: 11. Written as DNA, the CDR3 is TGTGCCAGCAGTTCCGTACAGGGGCTCACGGCTGAAGCTTTCTTT. It translates to CASSSVQGLTAEAFF.

The chain employs TRBV7-3 and TRBJ2-3; the D gene is possibly TRBD1 (5 bases). This CDR3 spans 15 amino acids. Trimming shortened V by 4 bases and J by 5 bases, and 16 bases separated the two germline ends. Germline V gives CDR1 SGHTA, CDR2 FQGTGA. The chain's CDR3 is CASSYDSSGIDTQYF. CDR3 sequence (DNA): TGTGCCAGCAGCTATGACTCCTCAGGGATAGATACGCAGTATTTT. Complete variable domain (other parts from reference TRBV7-3 and TRBJ2-3): GAGVSQTPSNKVTEKGKYVELRCDPISGHTALYWYRQSLGQGPEFLIYFQGTGAADDSGLPNDRFFAVRPEGSVSTLKIQRTERGDSAVYLCASSYDSSGIDTQYFGPGTRLTVL.

This clone has just a few counts. The chain couples TRBV5-1 to TRBJ2-3, with TRBD2 matching 13 bases. This CDR3 has 21 residues. V lost 0 bases to trimming and J lost 8 bases; unmatched junction nucleotides: 21. CDR1 and CDR2 from the germline V gene are SGHRS and YFSETQ. Written as DNA, the CDR3 is TGCGCCAGCAGCTTGGAACCTTGGGACCGCCGGACTAGCGGGAGAGTTGGTACGCAGTATTTT. Its translation: CASSLEPWDRRTSGRVGTQYF.

CDR3 region: CASSVAGVPTVDGYTF. The CDR3 DNA reads as TGTGCCAGCAGCGTAGCGGGGGTCCCTACCGTTGATGGCTACACCTTC. The chain is built from TRBV9 and TRBJ1-2; TRBD1 is a possible D gene (5 bases). Trimming shortened V by 0 bases and J by 6 bases, and 18 bases separated the two germline ends. The CDR3 runs to 16 residues. Germline CDR1 is SGDLS and CDR2 is YYNGEE. The entire variable domain, with the rest obtained from reference TRBV9 and TRBJ1-2, is as follows: DSGVTQTPKHLITATGQRVTLRCSPRSGDLSVYWYQQSLDQGLQFLIQYYNGEERAKGNILERFSAQQFPDLHSELNLSSLELGDSALYFCASSVAGVPTVDGYTFGSGTRLTVV.

Details on this clone: A junction end diverges from the germline sequence, so it may reflect a read error. The chain is built from TRBV7-9 and TRBJ1-5, with D unclear. This CDR3 is 13 amino acids long. CDR1 is SEHNR and CDR2 is FQNEAQ in the germline V gene (reference sequence). The CDR3 protein is CASSQDISQPQHF. In DNA, the CDR3 is TGCGCCAGCAGCCAAGATATTAGTCAGCCCCAGCATTTT.

The chain has TRBV11-1 and TRBJ1-3; D is ambiguous. V lost 3 bases to trimming and J lost 0 bases, with 9 bases between them. Germline loops: CDR1 SGHAT, CDR2 FQDESV (reference sequence). The CDR3 runs 15 residues. The CDR3 DNA reads TGTGCCAGCAGCTTCGCGGAGAACTCTGGAAACACCATATATTTT. The encoded protein is CASSFAENSGNTIYF.

The chain recombines TRBV29-1 with TRBJ2-3, with 8 bases fitting TRBD1. This CDR3 is 16 amino acids long. Germline assignment: CDR1 SQVTM and CDR2 ANQGSEA. Trimming took 1 base from V and 2 from J; bases not matched to a gene: 8. CDR3 bases: TGCAGCGTTGAAGGGGCCCAGGACAGGGACACAGATACGCAGTATTTT. It translates to CSVEGAQDRDTDTQYF.

This clone appeared a single time. The chain links TRBV11-1 to TRBJ2-2; no definite D call. V was pared by 2 bases and J by 2 bases, with 12 bases between. Germline V gives CDR1 SGHAT, CDR2 FQDESV (reference sequence). This CDR3 is built from 16 residues. This CDR3 reads CASSLWAEFNTGELFF. DNA for the CDR3: TGTGCCAGCAGCTTATGGGCAGAGTTTAACACCGGGGAGCTGTTTTTT.

This chain uses TRBV21-1 with TRBJ2-7; TRBD1 is the table's D call and was not checked against the DNA. TRBV21-1 has pseudogene status. This CDR3 is built from 15 residues. CDR3 in amino acids: CASSKGGTGAHEQYF. CDR3 in DNA: TGTGCCAGCAGCAAAGGGGGGACAGGGGCCCACGAGCAGTACTTC.

The V gene is TRBV4-1, the J gene TRBJ2-2, with 7 bases lining up with TRBD1. The CDR3 is 16 residues long. V was pared by 4 bases and J by 1 base, with 6 bases of the junction left unmatched. CDR1 is MGHRA and CDR2 is YSYEKL in the germline V gene. The CDR3 here is CASSRDSSLNTGELFF. The CDR3 DNA sequence: TGCGCCAGCAGCCGGGACAGCAGCTTGAACACCGGGGAGCTGTTTTTT.